These 27 T cell receptor beta chains came from one sample sequenced in a study of prognosis after radiotherapy for stage I lung cancer. The genomic DNA TCR beta CDR3 region underwent two rounds of multiplex PCR. Every TRBV and TRBJ gene had its own specific primer in first-round PCR. Each CDR3 protein gets one entry after TCRdb re-called the multiplex PCR reads with MiXCR. The repertoire holds fewer than 20,000 distinct CDR3 sequences, with roughly 45% as singletons. The specimen was PBMCs, collected before or after stereotactic body radiation therapy (not recorded which). Every receptor here comes from a donor over 45 with non-small cell lung cancer.

This clonotype showed up just a few times. A far larger clone differs by one base, so this is likely a read error. The chain joins TRBV6-2 or TRBV6-3 to TRBJ2-2; D is undetermined. V was cut by 6 bases and J by 3 bases, with 17 bases left in between. Germline V gives CDR1 MNHEY, CDR2 SVGEGT. The CDR3 is made up of 16 amino acids. The CDR3: CASSRPQCLDTGELFF. CDR3 in DNA: TGTGCCAGCAGCAGACCGCAGTGTCTTGACACCGGGGAGCTGTTTTTT.

The chain couples TRBV11-3 to TRBJ2-7; TRBD1 or TRBD2 may be the D gene (6 bases each). The CDR3 spans 15 residues. CDR1 is SGHNT and CDR2 is YENEEA in the germline V gene. V gave up 5 bases and J gave up 7 bases, with 21 bases separating them. Here the CDR3 DNA reads TGTGCCAGCAGCCCAGGGGAGGCAGGGCACTGGGAGCAGTACTTC. Its protein is CASSPGEAGHWEQYF.

In its sample, this clonotype is medium-sized (0.01 to 0.1%). The V call is TRBV12-3 or TRBV12-4, the J call TRBJ2-7; TRBD1 matches 7 bases. The CDR3 runs to 13 residues. V lost 6 bases to trimming and J lost 3 bases; unmatched junction nucleotides: 5. The CDR3 region is CASSPGQFYEQYF. DNA of the CDR3: TGTGCCAGCAGCCCGGGACAGTTCTACGAGCAGTACTTC.

J is TRBJ1-1 and V is TRBV28; D unclear. The V gene's germline CDR1 is MDHEN and CDR2 SYDVKM. Trimming took 4 bases from V and 5 from J, leaving 14 bases between them. This CDR3 spans 14 amino acids. CDR3 coding DNA: TGTGCCAGCAGTTCTAGGGTATTGGGGACTGAAGCTTTCTTT. As protein: CASSSRVLGTEAFF.

This clonotype was seen repeatedly, ten times or more. The V call is TRBV12-3 or TRBV12-4, the J call TRBJ2-3; TRBD1 matches at 11 bases. The CDR3 is 15 amino acids. Trimming removed 5 bases from V and 5 bases from J; junction bases left unmatched: 6. CDR3 coding DNA: TGTGCCAGCAGTGGGGACAGGGGGTTTGGAGATACGCAGTATTTT. Protein sequence: CASSGDRGFGDTQYF.

This clonotype rates as medium-sized. This rearrangement joins TRBV27 to TRBJ2-7, with D perhaps TRBD1 or TRBD2 (5 bases each). CDR3 size: 15 residues. Trimming removed 2 bases at V and 1 base at J, with 12 bases between. CDR1 and CDR2 from the germline V gene are MNHEY and SMNVEV (reference sequence). The CDR3 DNA reads as TGTGCCAGCAGTTTAATAGGGACCGCTTCCTACGAGCAGTACTTC. This sequence encodes CASSLIGTASYEQYF.

This clonotype was seen at least ten times. The chain is built from TRBV20-1 and TRBJ2-1; a weak D match, TRBD1 (5 bases). The CDR3 is 13 residues long. The germline V gene has CDR1 DFQATT and CDR2 SNEGSKA (reference sequence). Deletions cut 3 bases from V and 8 bases from J, with 14 bases between. In nucleotides, the CDR3 is TGCAGTGCTAGGACCCAGGGCGTGGATGAGCAGTTCTTC. Translating it yields CSARTQGVDEQFF.

This clonotype appeared many times. The gene calls are TRBV25-1 and TRBJ2-3; 7 bases map to TRBD2. Germline V lookup: CDR1 MGHDK, CDR2 SYGVNS. This CDR3 spans 18 amino acids. Losses at the gene ends were 2 bases for V and 0 bases for J; bases not matched to a gene: 11. CDR3 DNA: TGTGCCAGCAGTGAAGTCCTCTTGGGAGGGCCGAGCACAGATACGCAGTATTTT. It is translated as CASSEVLLGGPSTDTQYF. The full variable domain, rest sourced from reference TRBV25-1 and TRBJ2-3, is EADIYQTPRYLVIGTGKKITLECSQTMGHDKMYWYQQDPGMELHLIHYSYGVNSTEKGDLSSESTVSRIRTEHFPLTLESARPSHTSQYLCASSEVLLGGPSTDTQYFGPGTRLTVL.

The rearrangement uses TRBV7-8 and TRBJ2-7; D is undetermined. The CDR3 spans 16 residues. CDR1 is SGHVS and CDR2 is FQNEAQ in the germline V gene. Trimming left V 0 bases short and J 0 bases short, with 12 bases between. The CDR3 protein is CASSLARTLASYEQYF. CDR3 sequence (DNA): TGTGCCAGCAGCTTAGCGCGGACGTTGGCCTCCTACGAGCAGTACTTC.

The chain joins TRBV20-1 to TRBJ2-1, with TRBD2 identical over 9 bases. Germline V gene data show CDR1 as DFQATT and CDR2 as SNEGSKA (reference sequence). This CDR3 comprises 14 residues. The trim removed 5 bases at V and 6 bases at J, leaving 8 bases unmatched. This CDR3 reads CSAPNAGGTNEQFF. The DNA of the CDR3 is TGCAGTGCTCCCAATGCGGGAGGGACCAATGAGCAGTTCTTC.

This clonotype has a count of ten or more. The genes are TRBV3-1 and TRBJ2-3; unclear D gene. This CDR3 spans 14 amino acids. With 1 base removed from V and 4 bases from J, the gap between germline ends came to 9 bases. CDR1 is LGHDT, CDR2 YNNKEL, per germline (reference sequence). The CDR3 DNA is TGTGCCAGCAGCCAAGGTTTAACAGCAGATACGCAGTATTTT. Translated, it gives CASSQGLTADTQYF.

The chain carries TRBV5-1 and TRBJ1-3; 9 bases agree with TRBD1. Trimming at V came to 2 bases and at J to 0 bases, leaving 6 bases not matched to a gene. The CDR3 extends over 17 amino acids. Germline V gene lookup returns CDR1 SGHRS and CDR2 YFSETQ. The CDR3 region is CASSLTGTGYSGNTIYF. The CDR3 coding sequence is TGCGCCAGCAGCTTAACCGGGACAGGGTACTCTGGAAACACCATATATTTT. Based on the CDR3 plus reference TRBV5-1 and TRBJ1-3, the full variable domain is KAGVTQTPRYLIKTRGQQVTLSCSPISGHRSVSWYQQTPGQGLQFLFEYFSETQRNKGNFPGRFSGRQFSNSRSEMNVSTLELGDSALYLCASSLTGTGYSGNTIYFGEGSWLTVV.

This chain uses TRBV18 with TRBJ2-5; TRBD1 agrees at 7 bases. V was clipped by 6 bases and J by 4 bases; unmatched bases: 8. CDR1 is KGHSH and CDR2 is LQKENI in the germline V gene. The CDR3 has 14 residues. The CDR3 DNA follows: TGTGCCAGCTCCCCGGGACAGAGGGGAGAGACCCAGTACTTC. Translating gives CASSPGQRGETQYF. Based on the CDR3 plus reference TRBV18 and TRBJ2-5, the full variable domain is NAGVMQNPRHLVRRRGQEARLRCSPMKGHSHVYWYRQLPEEGLKFMVYLQKENIIDESGMPKERFSAEFPKEGPSILRIQQVVRGDSAAYFCASSPGQRGETQYFGPGTRLLVL.

Sample share makes this clonotype medium-sized. The chain uses TRBV28 and TRBJ1-2; D gene ambiguous. From germline, CDR1 is MDHEN and CDR2 SYDVKM. This CDR3 is 13 amino acids long. Deletions cut 3 bases from V and 5 bases from J, with 10 bases between. The CDR3 coding sequence is TGTGCCAGCAGTTTGGAGGCGGGATATGGCTACACCTTC. Translated, it gives CASSLEAGYGYTF.

Comments on this clonotype: One end of the junction varies from germline; a read error may be responsible. The genes are TRBV5-1 and TRBJ2-3; tentatively, D is TRBD1 or TRBD2 (5 bases each). Germline V gene lookup returns CDR1 SGHRS and CDR2 YFSETQ. The CDR3 sequence is 14 residues long. The DNA for the CDR3 is TGCGTCAGCAGCTTGGGGACGGGCACAGATACGCAGTATTTT. Translated, it gives CVSSLGTGTDTQYF.

The CDR3 is CASSFSVGRDSGANVLTF. The CDR3 DNA reads as TGTGCCAGCAGTTTCTCAGTCGGCCGGGACTCTGGGGCCAACGTCCTGACTTTC. This sequence joins TRBV6-5 and TRBJ2-6; D is possibly TRBD2 (5 bases). CDR3 length: 18 amino acids. Germline CDR1 is MNHEY and CDR2 is SVGAGI. V lost 4 bases and J lost 0, with 16 bases in between.

This chain connects TRBV6-2 or TRBV6-3 to TRBJ2-1; 8 nucleotides align to TRBD2. Germline CDR1 MNHEY, CDR2 SVGEGT. This CDR3 has 18 amino acids. The ends lost 10 bases at V and 4 bases at J; junction bases unmatched: 21. The CDR3 here is CATRLFFIAGGRYNEQFF. The CDR3 DNA sequence: TGTGCCACTCGGCTTTTTTTTATCGCGGGAGGTCGGTACAATGAGCAGTTCTTC.

This clonotype has ten or more counts. J is TRBJ2-3 and V is TRBV7-6; 10 bases agree with TRBD2. Trimming removed 2 bases from V and 4 bases from J; junction bases left unmatched: 9. This CDR3 comprises 17 residues. Germline V gives CDR1 SGHVS, CDR2 FNYEAQ. The chain's CDR3 is CASSLWSSGSHPDTQYF. Here the CDR3 DNA reads TGTGCCAGCAGCTTATGGTCTAGCGGGAGTCATCCAGATACGCAGTATTTT.

This clonotype was detected many times. The chain links TRBV20-1 to TRBJ1-5, with no clear D. This CDR3 has 14 residues. V was clipped by 6 bases and J by 6 bases, with 18 bases between them. CDR1 is DFQATT and CDR2 is SNEGSKA in the germline V gene (reference sequence). CDR3 protein: CSASPPGVTQPQHF. In DNA, the CDR3 is TGCAGTGCCAGCCCCCCTGGAGTCACTCAGCCCCAGCATTTT.

At least ten counts were recorded for this clonotype. This rearrangement joins TRBV27 to TRBJ2-5, with 8 bases identical to TRBD1. Germline V gene lookup returns CDR1 MNHEY and CDR2 SMNVEV (reference sequence). V gave up 3 bases and J gave up 7 bases; unmatched junction bases: 7. The CDR3 is 14 amino acids. The CDR3 here is CASSLGGQGATQYF. In DNA form, the CDR3 reads TGTGCCAGCAGTTTGGGGGGCCAGGGGGCGACCCAGTACTTC.

This clonotype came up many times. This chain links TRBV28 with TRBJ2-2, with D tentatively TRBD2 (5 bases). Germline assignment: CDR1 MDHEN and CDR2 SYDVKM. V was clipped by 7 bases and J by 6 bases, with 18 bases between them. This CDR3 has 15 residues. CDR3 region: CASTNSLARAGELFF. CDR3 DNA: TGTGCCAGCACCAATAGTCTAGCTCGGGCCGGGGAGCTGTTTTTT.

There are many counts of this clonotype. The chain has TRBV28 and TRBJ1-5; D ambiguous. The V end was cut by 3 bases, the J end by 0 bases, with 6 bases between. CDR1 and CDR2 (germline): MDHEN, SYDVKM. The CDR3 has 14 residues. The CDR3, as DNA: TGTGCCAGCAGTTTTCTTCTTAGCAATCAGCCCCAGCATTTT. It encodes CASSFLLSNQPQHF.

V gene TRBV6-2 or TRBV6-3 combines with J gene TRBJ2-1; 10 bases are a match to TRBD2. J lost 9 bases, V lost 7 bases, and 12 bases had no gene match. The length of the CDR3 is 15 residues. The germline V gene encodes CDR1 MNHEY and CDR2 SVGEGT. Here the CDR3 reads CASIKSGRAGSEQFF. The CDR3 DNA reads TGTGCCAGCATTAAGAGCGGGAGGGCCGGCAGTGAGCAGTTCTTC.

There are many counts of this clonotype. The chain links TRBV19 to TRBJ2-1, with D uncertain. This CDR3 is built from 16 residues. CDR1 is LNHDA and CDR2 is SQIVND in the germline V gene (reference sequence). Trimming took off 4 bases at V and 10 bases at J, with 23 bases between the two ends. This CDR3 is CASSTPFLTMPQEQFF. CDR3 nucleotides: TGTGCCAGTAGTACACCCTTCCTAACTATGCCCCAAGAGCAGTTCTTC. The full variable domain, in which reference TRBV19 and TRBJ2-1 provide the parts outside the CDR3, is DGGITQSPKYLFRKEGQNVTLSCEQNLNHDAMYWYRQDPGQGLRLIYYSQIVNDFQKGDIAEGYSVSREKKESFPLTVTSAQKNPTAFYLCASSTPFLTMPQEQFFGPGTRLTVL.

With regard to this clonotype: A far larger clone is just one base off, so this is likely a read error. The chain joins TRBV28 to TRBJ2-2; 7 nucleotides line up with TRBD1. CDR3 length: 15 amino acids. CDR1 and CDR2 (germline): MDHEN, SYDVKM. CDR3 nucleotides: TGTACCAGCAGTCGACAGGGTTTGGACACCGGGGAGCTGTTTTTT. It yields the protein CTSSRQGLDTGELFF.

The rearrangement links TRBV3-1 to TRBJ2-2; D might be TRBD2 (5 bases). Germline-derived CDR1 and CDR2 are LGHDT and YNNKEL (reference sequence). V lost 3 bases and J lost 10, with 9 bases in between. This CDR3 is 12 amino acids long. CDR3 in amino acids: CASSQSGEELFF. For the CDR3, the DNA is TGTGCCAGCAGCCAGAGCGGAGAGGAGCTGTTTTTT.

This clonotype appeared many times. The chain links TRBV7-2 to TRBJ1-5; no clear D gene. The ends were cut back, 0 bases at V and 5 bases at J, with 5 bases in the middle. Germline CDR1 reads SGHTA; CDR2 reads FQGNSA. This CDR3 has 13 residues. CDR3 DNA: TGTGCCAGCAGCTTAGCCACCGATCAGCCCCAGCATTTT. Translated, it gives CASSLATDQPQHF.